The 16 T cell receptor beta chains reported below all come from one sample, sequenced in a study of memory CD4+ T cells and cytomegalovirus serostatus. The method was immunoSEQ multiplex PCR; TCRdb's version includes in-frame clones alone and lacks a portion of them. The sample contains tens of thousands of clones, 79% of which appear only once. Single viable CD3+CD4+CD8-CD45RO+ cells were sorted as the memory CD4+ T cells. Sequenced: memory CD4+ T cells from blood. Every receptor here comes from an adult in good health and CMV-seropositive.

Here the CDR3 DNA reads TGTGCCAGCAGCCAAGATCCCAACACTCCACTCCTGCTAGGGACCTTC. This gives the protein CASSQDPNTPLLLGTF. The V and J genes are TRBV4-2 and TRBJ1-2; D remains ambiguous. The V gene's germline CDR1 is LGHNA and CDR2 YNFKEQ. This CDR3 contains 16 residues. Trimming stripped 0 bases from V and 14 bases from J, with 25 bases between.

The chain recombines TRBV28 with TRBJ1-1; possible D gene TRBD1, 6 bases. Per the germline V gene, CDR1 is MDHEN and CDR2 is SYDVKM. This CDR3 comprises 12 residues. V shed 6 bases and J shed 7 bases, with 12 bases lying between them. CDR3 in DNA: TGTGCCAGCAGCACAGGGACATATGAAGCTTTCTTT. Residues: CASSTGTYEAFF.

This clone was counted between two and nine times. The CDR3 DNA sequence: TGTGCCAGCAGCTCAATCGGGTCAGGGGGGCACACTGAAGCTTTCTTT. Residues: CASSSIGSGGHTEAFF. This chain links TRBV5-4 with TRBJ1-1; TRBD1 matches at 7 bases. The J segment lost 3 bases and the V segment lost 3 bases, leaving 11 bases of the junction unmatched. The CDR3 extends over 16 amino acids. The germline gives CDR1 SGHNT, CDR2 YYREEE (reference sequence).

This clone was counted a few times. This chain links TRBV15 with TRBJ2-7, with TRBD1 matching over 8 bases. The germline gives CDR1 LNHNV, CDR2 YYDKDF (reference sequence). V was pared by 1 base and J by 5 bases, with 4 bases of the junction left unmatched. There are 14 residues in the CDR3. DNA for the CDR3: TGTGCCACCAGCAGAGGACAGGGGAAAAACGAGCAGTACTTC. It yields the protein CATSRGQGKNEQYF.

J is TRBJ2-7 and V is TRBV4-3, with TRBD2 matching over 10 bases. CDR3 length equals 18 residues. After removal of 0 bases from V and 3 bases from J, the junction contained 11 bases not matched to a gene. Germline CDR1 and CDR2: LGHNA and YSLEER. CDR3 DNA sequence: TGCGCCAGCAGCCAAGATCCAGCGGGGGGGGTTCCCGGCTACGAGCAGTACTTC. Amino acids: CASSQDPAGGVPGYEQYF.

Notes on this clone: A junction end diverges from the germline sequence, so it may reflect a read error. V usage is TRBV6-4 and J usage is TRBJ2-1, with 11 bases that match TRBD2. The germline CDR1 and CDR2 sequences are MRHNA and SNTAGT. The CDR3 spans 17 residues. DNA for the CDR3: TGTGCCAGCAGTTACTCGCCACTAGCGGGAGTATACAATGAGCAGTTCTTC. This gives the protein CASSYSPLAGVYNEQFF.

The chain employs TRBV29-1 and TRBJ2-1; possibly TRBD1 or TRBD2 for D (6 bases each). Germline V gene data show CDR1 as SQVTM and CDR2 as ANQGSEA. This CDR3 comprises 16 residues. V lost 5 bases and J lost 10, with 27 bases in between. The CDR3 coding sequence is TGCAGCGTTTCCCTAGGGGGGAGAGCAGGCGAGGGGGAGCAGTTCTTC. Residues: CSVSLGGRAGEGEQFF.

By proportion, this clone is medium-sized (0.01 to 0.1%). V usage is TRBV21-1 and J usage is TRBJ2-3. TRBV21-1 is a pseudogene locus. This CDR3 has 12 residues. The CDR3 loop is CASPKGTDTQYF. CDR3 DNA sequence: TGTGCCAGTCCAAAGGGCACAGATACGCAGTATTTT.

The chain couples TRBV19 to TRBJ2-1; TRBD2 is a possible D gene (6 bases). This CDR3 is 13 amino acids long. V lost 6 bases and J 3 bases, leaving 9 bases between the germline ends. Germline V CDR1 and CDR2: LNHDA, SQIVND (reference sequence). The CDR3 DNA follows: TGTGCCAGTAGCGGGACTCGCTACAATGAGCAGTTCTTC. This encodes CASSGTRYNEQFF.

V usage is TRBV4-3 and J usage is TRBJ2-1; D is possibly TRBD1 or TRBD2 (5 bases each). The CDR3 totals 15 residues. Germline values: CDR1 LGHNA, CDR2 YSLEER. Trimming left V 3 bases short and J 5 bases short, with 14 bases between. The CDR3 reads CASSHSRDVDNEQFF. The CDR3, as DNA: TGCGCCAGCAGCCATAGCAGGGACGTGGACAATGAGCAGTTCTTC.

The V call is TRBV7-8, the J call TRBJ2-3; 11 nucleotides align to TRBD2. The ends lost 3 bases at V and 3 bases at J; junction bases unmatched: 2. CDR3 length: 15 amino acids. Germline V gene data show CDR1 as SGHVS and CDR2 as FQNEAQ. The CDR3 sequence: CASSFRTSGTDTQYF. The CDR3 bases are TGTGCCAGCAGCTTTCGGACTAGCGGGACAGATACGCAGTATTTT.

This clone was recorded only once. This chain links TRBV4-2 with TRBJ2-5, with 9 bases matching TRBD2. The CDR3 is made up of 17 amino acids. V was pared by 0 bases and J by 5 bases, with 10 bases of the junction left unmatched. Germline CDR1 reads LGHNA; CDR2 reads YNFKEQ. The CDR3 sequence is CASSQEGAGGPRETQYF. DNA of the CDR3: TGTGCCAGCAGCCAAGAAGGTGCGGGGGGGCCGCGGGAGACCCAGTACTTC.

There are a few counts of this clone. The chain carries TRBV5-1 and TRBJ2-7; TRBD1 matches at 9 bases. After removal of 4 bases from V and 6 bases from J, the junction contained 8 bases not matched to a gene. The germline CDR1 and CDR2 sequences are SGHRS and YFSETQ. This CDR3 has 14 amino acids. The DNA of the CDR3 is TGCGCCAGCAGCGACACAGGGGGCGTGGGCGAGCAGTACTTC. As protein: CASSDTGGVGEQYF.

The J gene is TRBJ2-2, the V gene TRBV7-6, with D perhaps assigned TRBD1 or TRBD2 (6 bases each). Germline V gene lookup returns CDR1 SGHVS and CDR2 FNYEAQ. The CDR3 has 17 amino acids. Trimming stripped 1 base from V and 5 bases from J, with 17 bases between. The CDR3 sequence is CASSLEGRGLRTGELFF. The CDR3 DNA sequence: TGTGCCAGCAGCTTAGAAGGTCGGGGGCTCCGTACCGGGGAGCTGTTTTTT.

The gene calls are TRBV19 and TRBJ2-1; D is uncertain. V was clipped by 0 bases and J by 7 bases, with 7 bases between them. The germline V gene has CDR1 LNHDA and CDR2 SQIVND (reference sequence). The CDR3 runs to 13 residues. CDR3 loop: CASSIDAENEQFF. The CDR3 DNA follows: TGTGCCAGTAGTATAGACGCGGAAAATGAGCAGTTCTTC.

This clone is medium-sized in the sample. The rearrangement joins TRBV5-1 to TRBJ2-7; 10 nucleotides line up with TRBD1. Germline CDR1 is SGHRS and CDR2 is YFSETQ. The CDR3 has 15 amino acids. Trimming at V came to 3 bases and at J to 5 bases, leaving 8 bases not matched to a gene. The CDR3 nucleotides are TGCGCCAGCAGCTCGGAGGGACAGGGGAGGCACGAGCAGTACTTC. The encoded protein is CASSSEGQGRHEQYF.